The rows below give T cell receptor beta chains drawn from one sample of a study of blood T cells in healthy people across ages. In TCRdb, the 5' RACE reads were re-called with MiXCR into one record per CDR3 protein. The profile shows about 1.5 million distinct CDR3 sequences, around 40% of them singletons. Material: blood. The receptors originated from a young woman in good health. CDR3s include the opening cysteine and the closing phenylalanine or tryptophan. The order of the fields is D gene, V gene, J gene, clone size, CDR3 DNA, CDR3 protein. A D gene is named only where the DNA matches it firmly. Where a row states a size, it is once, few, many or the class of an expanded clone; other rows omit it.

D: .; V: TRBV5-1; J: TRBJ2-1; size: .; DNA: TGCGCCAGCACCATCCAGGCGGGTAGCTCCTACAATGAGCAGTTCTTC; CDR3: CASTIQAGSSYNEQFF
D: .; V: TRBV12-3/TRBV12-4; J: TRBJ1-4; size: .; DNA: TGTGCCAGCAGTTTCGGGCAAGCCTCTAATGAAAAACTGTTTTTT; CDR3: CASSFGQASNEKLFF
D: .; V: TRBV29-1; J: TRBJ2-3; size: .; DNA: TGCAGCGTCCAACTTTTAGTGCCTTCCGCGTCAGGTACGCAGTATTTT; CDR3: CSVQLLVPSASGTQYF
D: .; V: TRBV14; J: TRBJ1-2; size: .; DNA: TGTGCCAGCAGCCAAGATTTTGGACACTTCTATGGCTACACCTTC; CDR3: CASSQDFGHFYGYTF
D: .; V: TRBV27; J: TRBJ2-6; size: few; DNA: TGTGCCAGCAGTTCTGGAGGAGCTGGGGCCAACGTCCTGACTTTC; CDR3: CASSSGGAGANVLTF
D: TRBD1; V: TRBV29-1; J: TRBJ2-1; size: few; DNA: TGCAGCGTCCAACCAGGGGGCTCCTACAATGAGCAGTTCTTC; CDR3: CSVQPGGSYNEQFF
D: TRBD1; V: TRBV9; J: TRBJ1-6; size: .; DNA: TGTGCCAGCAGCGTAGGGGCAGGGGGCGGGTTGCATTCACCCCTCCACTTT; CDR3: CASSVGAGGGLHSPLHF
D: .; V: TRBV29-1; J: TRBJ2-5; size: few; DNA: TGCAGCGTTGGTGGCAGGGCGGAGACCCAGTACTTC; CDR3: CSVGGRAETQYF
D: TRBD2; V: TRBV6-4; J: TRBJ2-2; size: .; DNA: TGTGCCAACCAACCACTAGCGGGGGGCCTCGCGAACACCGGGGAGCTGTTTTTT; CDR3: CANQPLAGGLANTGELFF
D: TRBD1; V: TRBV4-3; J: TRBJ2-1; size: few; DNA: TGCGCCAGCAGCCTCGACAGGGGGCGAGAGAATGAGCAGTTCTTC; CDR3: CASSLDRGRENEQFF
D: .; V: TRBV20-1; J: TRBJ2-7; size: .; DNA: TGCAGTGCTAGAGATGGTAGGAGAAACTACGAGCAGTACTTC; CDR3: CSARDGRRNYEQYF
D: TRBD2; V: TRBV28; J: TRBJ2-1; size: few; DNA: TGTGCCAGCAGTTTATCCCTAGCGGGAGAAAATGAGCAGTTCTTC; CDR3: CASSLSLAGENEQFF
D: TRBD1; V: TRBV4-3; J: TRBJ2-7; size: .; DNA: TGCGCCAGCAGCCAAGATGGGGGACAGAACCGCGAGCAGTACTTC; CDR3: CASSQDGGQNREQYF
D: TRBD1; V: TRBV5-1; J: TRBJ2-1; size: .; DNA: TGCGCCAGCAGCATCGGACAGGGATCGTCTATGGATGAGCAGTTCTTC; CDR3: CASSIGQGSSMDEQFF
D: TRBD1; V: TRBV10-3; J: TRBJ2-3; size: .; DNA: TGTGCCATCAGGGGACAGGGGAGCGATACGCAGTATTTT; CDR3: CAIRGQGSDTQYF
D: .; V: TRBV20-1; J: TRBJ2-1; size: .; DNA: TGCAGTGCTAGTAAATCCAGGGTGTCCTACAATGAGCAGTTCTTC; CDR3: CSASKSRVSYNEQFF
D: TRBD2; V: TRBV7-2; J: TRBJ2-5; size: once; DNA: TGTGCCAGCAGCTTAGGCGGGAGTGTCAATGAGCAGTACTTC; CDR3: CASSLGGSVNEQYF
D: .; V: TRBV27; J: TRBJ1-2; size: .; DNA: TGTGCCAGCGGAATACAGACTAAGTATGGCTACACCTTC; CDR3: CASGIQTKYGYTF
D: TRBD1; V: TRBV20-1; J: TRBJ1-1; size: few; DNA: TGCAGTGCAAGACAGGGGGCAACCGCTGAAGCTTTCTTT; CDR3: CSARQGATAEAFF
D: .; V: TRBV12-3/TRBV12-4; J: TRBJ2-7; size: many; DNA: TGTGCCAGCAGTTTCGGTGACACCTCCTACGAGCAGTACTTC; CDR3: CASSFGDTSYEQYF
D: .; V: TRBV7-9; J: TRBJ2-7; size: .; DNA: TGTGCCAGCAGCCCCAGGGGGGCCTCAAATTACGAGCAGTACTTC; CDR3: CASSPRGASNYEQYF
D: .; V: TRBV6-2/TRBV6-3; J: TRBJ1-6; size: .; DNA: TGTGCCAGCAGTTACTCTATCCGAAGGGGATCACCCCACCACTTT; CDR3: CASSYSIRRGSPHHF
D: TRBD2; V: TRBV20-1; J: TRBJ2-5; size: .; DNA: TGCAGTGCTAGAGGGGTAGGCCTAGGGAGGACTAGCGGGCGAGAGACCCAGTACTTC; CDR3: CSARGVGLGRTSGRETQYF
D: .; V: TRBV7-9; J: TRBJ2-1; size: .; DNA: TGTGCCAGCAGCTACAACACCGGGACATCCTTCAATGAGCAGTTCTTC; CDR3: CASSYNTGTSFNEQFF
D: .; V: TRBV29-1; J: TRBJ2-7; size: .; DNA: TGCAGCGTTGAAGGTTTGGGGGGCTACGAGCAGTACTTC; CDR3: CSVEGLGGYEQYF
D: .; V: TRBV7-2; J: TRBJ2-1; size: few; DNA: TGTGCCAGCAGCTGGAATATTGAGCAGTTCTTC; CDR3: CASSWNIEQFF
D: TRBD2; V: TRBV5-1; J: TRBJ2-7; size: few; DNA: TGCGCCAGCAGCCTTACCGGGACTAGCGAGGACGAGCAGTACTTC; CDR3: CASSLTGTSEDEQYF
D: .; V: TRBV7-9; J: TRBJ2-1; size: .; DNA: TGTGCCAGCAGCTTAGCACAGGGAGGGAGCAATGAGCAGTTCTTC; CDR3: CASSLAQGGSNEQFF
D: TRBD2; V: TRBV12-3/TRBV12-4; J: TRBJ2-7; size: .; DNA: TGTGCCAGCACTTTGGGCGGGGGCTCCTACGAGCAGTACTTC; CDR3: CASTLGGGSYEQYF
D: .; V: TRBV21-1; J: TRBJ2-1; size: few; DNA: TGTGCCAGCAGGCTCACAGGGGGCAATTTTCATGAGCAGTTCTTC; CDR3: CASRLTGGNFHEQFF
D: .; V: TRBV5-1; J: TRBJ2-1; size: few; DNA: TGCGCCAGCAGTCTCCGGGACCCCGCCTACAATGAGCAGTTCTTC; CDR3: CASSLRDPAYNEQFF
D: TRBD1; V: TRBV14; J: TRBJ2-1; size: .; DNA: TGTGCCAGCAGCTACTCCGGGACAGGGGGTTTTGAGCAGTTCTTC; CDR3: CASSYSGTGGFEQFF
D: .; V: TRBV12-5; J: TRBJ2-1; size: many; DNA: TGTGCTAGTGGTTTGGGAGGATTGTCCTACAATGAGCAGTTCTTC; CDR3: CASGLGGLSYNEQFF
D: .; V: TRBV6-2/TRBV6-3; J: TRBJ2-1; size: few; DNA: TGTGCCAGCAATCCCGTAACGGGGTTATACAATGAGCAGTTCTTC; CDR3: CASNPVTGLYNEQFF
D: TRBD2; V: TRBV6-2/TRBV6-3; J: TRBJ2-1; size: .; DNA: TGTGCCAGCAGTTACGCCGCGGGGGGGAAGCAGTTCTTC; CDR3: CASSYAAGGKQFF
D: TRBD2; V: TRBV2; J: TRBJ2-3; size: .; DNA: TGTGCCAGCAGAGCGGGAACCACAGATACGCAGTATTTT; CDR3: CASRAGTTDTQYF
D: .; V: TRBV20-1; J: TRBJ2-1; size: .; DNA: TGCAGTGCACCAAGACAGTACAATGAGCAGTTCTTC; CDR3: CSAPRQYNEQFF
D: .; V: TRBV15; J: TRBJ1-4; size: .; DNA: TGTGCCACCAGCAGAGGGGTCTCGGCGGGTAGGCTCCCAACTAATGAAAAACTGTTTTTT; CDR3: CATSRGVSAGRLPTNEKLFF
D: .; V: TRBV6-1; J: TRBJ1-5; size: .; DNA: TGTGCCAGCAGTGACGAGGCAGGGGCCCGTCAGCCCCAGCATTTT; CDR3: CASSDEAGARQPQHF
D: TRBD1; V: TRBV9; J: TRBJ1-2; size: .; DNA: TGTGCCAGCAGCGTAACGGGGACAGGGACCTATGGCTACACCTTC; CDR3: CASSVTGTGTYGYTF
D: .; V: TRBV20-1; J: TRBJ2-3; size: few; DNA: TGCAGTGCTAGAGCGGGGGGCGGGTACCTAAGCACAGATACGCAGTATTTT; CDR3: CSARAGGGYLSTDTQYF
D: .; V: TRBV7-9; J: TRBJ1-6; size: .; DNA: TGTGCCAGCAGCTTGGCCCGGGGGGGCTCCTATAATTCACCCCTCCACTTT; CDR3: CASSLARGGSYNSPLHF
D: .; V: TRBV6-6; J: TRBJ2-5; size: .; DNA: TGTGCCAGCAGTTACGGTACAGCCTACAATGAGCAGTACTTC; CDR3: CASSYGTAYNEQYF
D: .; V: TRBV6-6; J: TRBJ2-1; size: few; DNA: TGTGCCAGCAGTACAGGACCAAGGGGGATTTACAATGAGCAGTTCTTC; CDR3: CASSTGPRGIYNEQFF
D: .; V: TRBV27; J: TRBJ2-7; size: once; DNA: TGTGCCACCCAAGGGAGGAGTCCTAACTACGAGCAGTACTTC; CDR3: CATQGRSPNYEQYF
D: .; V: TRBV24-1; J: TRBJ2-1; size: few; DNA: TGTGCCACCAGCCCGACCTCCGGTAACTCCTACAATGAGCAGTTCTTC; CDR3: CATSPTSGNSYNEQFF
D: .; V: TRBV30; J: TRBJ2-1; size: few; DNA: TGTGCTGGAGCGAGGGATGAGCAGTTCTTC; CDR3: CAGARDEQFF
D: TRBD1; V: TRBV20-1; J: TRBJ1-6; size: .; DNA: TGCAGTGTAGTACGTCCCGGACAGGGGAAAACACCCCTCCACTTT; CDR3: CSVVRPGQGKTPLHF